This entry describes one T cell receptor beta chain. The antigen remains unidentified. The observed sequence ends 3 residues before the CDR3 terminus, with the missing tail filled in from the germline J gene. Libraries were prepared by immunoSEQ multiplex PCR; TCRdb keeps only in-frame clonotypes and omits some of them. There are tens of thousands of clones in the sample, with approximately 4.8% held by the top ten. This CDR3 comprises 14 residues. Looked up from germline, CDR1 is MGHDK and CDR2 is SYGVNS. J gave up 3 bases and V 4 bases, and 4 bases lay outside the gene matches. The sample belongs to a study of T cells in women clearing cervical HPV infection. Each participant carried one incident cervical HPV16 infection only. Notes on the study in general: Unknown T-cell numbers per sample may underlie the richness differences. Effector/memory and HPV-specific T cells were not isolated, and association timing is unknown.

The chain has TRBV25-1 and TRBJ2-5; 8 nucleotides align to TRBD1. Sequencing was carried out using blood buffy coat. The TCR sequence derives from a woman aged 18-70 years with a cervical HPV16 infection that either progressed to CIN3+ or cleared (not recorded which). CDR3 sequence: CASSGTGRKETQYF. The DNA read from the CDR3 is TGTGCCAGCAGTGGGACAGGGCGGAAAGAGACC.